The next 22 T cell receptor beta chains were all read from a single sample in a study of blood T cell repertoires in COVID-19 (TCRdb year 2020). Libraries were built with the immunoSEQ multiplex PCR assay. Drawn from immuneACCESS, this table holds only the in-frame rearrangements with V and J called that TCRdb kept. Clones are partly lost; checked studies trace under half to an unresolved V gene and leave the rest unexplained. The sample has more than 70,000 clones on record, approximately 78% of them singletons. The ten largest clones capture 36% of the sample. Source material: peripheral blood. These receptors were collected from a woman in her seventies with acute or convalescent COVID-19.

The genes are TRBV18 and TRBJ1-4, with a weak D call TRBD1 (5 bases). V was trimmed by 2 bases and J by 3 bases, leaving 7 bases between them. Germline lookup yields CDR1 KGHSH and CDR2 LQKENI. The CDR3 loop spans 14 amino acids. The CDR3 here is CASSPRQSNEKLFF. Written as DNA, the CDR3 is TGTGCCAGCTCACCAAGACAGTCTAATGAAAAACTGTTTTTT.

The chain recombines TRBV7-9 with TRBJ2-1; maybe TRBD1 (7 bases). Between the trimmed V and J ends, which lost 5 bases and 5 bases, there was a span of 10 bases. The CDR3 extends over 13 amino acids. Germline CDR1 and CDR2: SEHNR and FQNEAQ (reference sequence). The CDR3, as DNA: TGTGCCAGCAGCCCCAGGGGGGACAATGAGCAGTTCTTC. Protein product: CASSPRGDNEQFF.

The chain carries TRBV9 and TRBJ1-2; D might be TRBD1 (5 bases). This CDR3 is built from 15 residues. Germline CDR1 reads SGDLS; CDR2 reads YYNGEE. V lost 2 bases and J lost 4, with 15 bases in between. CDR3 in amino acids: CASSVEPAGRYGYTF. The CDR3 nucleotides are TGTGCCAGCAGCGTCGAGCCGGCAGGGCGCTATGGCTACACCTTC.

The chain carries TRBV7-2 and TRBJ1-5; D not certain. The CDR3 is 16 amino acids. The V gene's germline CDR1 is SGHTA and CDR2 FQGNSA. The germline V and J ends were trimmed by 2 bases and 6 bases, with 17 bases remaining between them. CDR3 loop: CASSLFGMGSGQPQHF. In nucleotides, the CDR3 is TGTGCCAGCAGCTTATTCGGGATGGGTTCCGGTCAGCCCCAGCATTTT.

V usage is TRBV30 and J usage is TRBJ2-1; 10 bases fit TRBD2. J was trimmed by 4 bases and V by 1 base; bases with no gene match: 7. CDR1 is GTSNPN, CDR2 SVGIG, per germline (reference sequence). The CDR3 loop spans 16 amino acids. In DNA, the CDR3 is TGTGCCTGGAGTGGTCTAGGACTAGCGGTATACAATGAGCAGTTCTTC. This encodes CAWSGLGLAVYNEQFF. The full variable domain, rest sourced from reference TRBV30 and TRBJ2-1, is SQTIHQWPATLVQPVGSPLSLECTVEGTSNPNLYWYRQAAGRGLQLLFYSVGIGQISSEVPQNLSASRPQDRQFILSSKKLLLSDSGFYLCAWSGLGLAVYNEQFFGPGTRLTVL.

The rearrangement joins TRBV30 to TRBJ1-4, with D possibly matching TRBD1 (5 bases). Per the germline V gene, CDR1 is GTSNPN and CDR2 is SVGIG (reference sequence). Trimming shortened V by 4 bases and J by 7 bases, and 19 bases separated the two germline ends. The CDR3 runs to 15 residues. CDR3 protein: CAWNMGLSRGEKLFF. CDR3 bases: TGTGCCTGGAACATGGGCCTCTCAAGGGGTGAAAAACTGTTTTTT. Full variable domain (remainder filled in from reference TRBV30 and TRBJ1-4): SQTIHQWPATLVQPVGSPLSLECTVEGTSNPNLYWYRQAAGRGLQLLFYSVGIGQISSEVPQNLSASRPQDRQFILSSKKLLLSDSGFYLCAWNMGLSRGEKLFFGSGTQLSVL.

CDR3 nucleotide sequence: TGTGCCAGCAGTCCCCGGGACAGGGGGTCACATGAGCAGTTCTTC. It yields the protein CASSPRDRGSHEQFF. This sequence joins TRBV27 and TRBJ2-1, with 11 bases fitting TRBD1. The V segment lost 5 bases and the J segment 8 bases; nucleotides outside the gene matches: 8. The CDR3 totals 15 residues. Germline lookup yields CDR1 MNHEY and CDR2 SMNVEV (reference sequence).

This clone appeared once. The chain carries TRBV6-5 and TRBJ2-2; D gene uncertain. This CDR3 contains 13 residues. Trimming stripped 4 bases from V and 5 bases from J, with 8 bases between. The germline gives CDR1 MNHEY, CDR2 SVGAGI. Written as DNA, the CDR3 is TGTGCCAGCAGTTGGAGAAGTACCGGGGAGCTGTTTTTT. Protein sequence: CASSWRSTGELFF.

The rearrangement joins TRBV6-2 or TRBV6-3 to TRBJ2-7; 14 bases are a match to TRBD2. V trimming: 6 bases; J trimming: 1 base; junction bases outside the gene matches: 8. The CDR3 has 17 amino acids. CDR1 MNHEY and CDR2 SVGEGT come from the germline V gene. The CDR3 bases are TGTGCCAGCAGCTTACGAGGACTAGCGGGAGGATCCTACGAGCAGTACTTC. Protein product: CASSLRGLAGGSYEQYF.

In its sample, this clone was seen a few times. The rearrangement joins TRBV2 to TRBJ2-3; D not certain. Germline V gene data show CDR1 as SNHLY and CDR2 as FYNNEI. Trimming shortened V by 4 bases and J by 4 bases, and 12 bases separated the two germline ends. The CDR3 is made up of 14 amino acids. The CDR3 bases are TGTGCCAGCAGTGCCCGCCTCCGGGCAGATACGCAGTATTTT. It is translated as CASSARLRADTQYF.

J is TRBJ2-1 and V is TRBV19, with 12 nucleotides matching TRBD2. CDR1 is LNHDA and CDR2 is SQIVND in the germline V gene (reference sequence). The CDR3 length is 16 residues. Losses at the gene ends were 5 bases for V and 1 base for J; bases not matched to a gene: 3. As DNA, the CDR3 is TGTGCCAGTAGTCCTAGCGGGGGGGGATCCTACAATGAGCAGTTCTTC. This gives the protein CASSPSGGGSYNEQFF. Full variable domain (rest looked up from reference TRBV19 and TRBJ2-1): DGGITQSPKYLFRKEGQNVTLSCEQNLNHDAMYWYRQDPGQGLRLIYYSQIVNDFQKGDIAEGYSVSREKKESFPLTVTSAQKNPTAFYLCASSPSGGGSYNEQFFGPGTRLTVL.

The genes are TRBV6-5 and TRBJ2-3; 7 bases align to TRBD2. V lost 6 bases to trimming and J lost 1 base; unmatched junction nucleotides: 4. Per the germline V gene, CDR1 is MNHEY and CDR2 is SVGAGI. This CDR3 comprises 14 residues. The CDR3 sequence is CASRVSGGTDTQYF. CDR3 DNA: TGTGCCAGCAGAGTCAGCGGGGGCACAGATACGCAGTATTTT.

V usage is TRBV4-1 and J usage is TRBJ1-4, with TRBD1 matching over 7 bases. V was pared by 6 bases and J by 6 bases, with 13 bases of the junction left unmatched. The CDR3 loop spans 16 amino acids. Germline CDR1 MGHRA, CDR2 YSYEKL. The CDR3 DNA reads TGCGCCAGCAGTCATAGGGGGCCCCGGGTCGATGAAAAACTGTTTTTT. This sequence encodes CASSHRGPRVDEKLFF.

V and J are TRBV19 and TRBJ2-6; 10 bases align to TRBD2. The trim removed 4 bases at V and 3 bases at J, leaving 3 bases unmatched. CDR1 and CDR2 (germline): LNHDA, SQIVND (reference sequence). The CDR3 runs 16 residues. The DNA for the CDR3 is TGTGCCAGTAGTACTAGCGGGAGCGGTGGGGCCAACGTCCTGACTTTC. Its protein is CASSTSGSGGANVLTF.

The table lists this clone with a count of one. The chain couples TRBV3-1 (or the pseudogene TRBV3-2) to TRBJ2-7; 10 nucleotides match TRBD1. Germline CDR1 and CDR2: LGHDT and YNNKEL (reference sequence). The length of the CDR3 is 16 residues. V shed 2 bases and J 0 bases; nucleotides not matched to a gene: 4. The CDR3 here is CASSQRTGGYSYEQYF. For the CDR3, the DNA is TGTGCCAGCAGCCAACGGACAGGGGGATACTCCTACGAGCAGTACTTC.

This clone came up a few times. The chain couples TRBV12-3 or TRBV12-4 to TRBJ1-6, with a weak D call TRBD1 (5 bases). The length of the CDR3 is 13 residues. Trimming cost V 5 bases and J 7 bases, with 9 bases left between them. The CDR3 DNA reads TGTGCCAGCAGTCAAACAGGAAATTCACCCCTCCACTTT. It is translated as CASSQTGNSPLHF.

The chain recombines TRBV5-1 with TRBJ1-1; possibly TRBD1 for D (5 bases). Trimming took 5 bases from V and 4 from J, leaving 15 bases between them. The CDR3 sequence is 14 residues long. Germline V gene sequence: CDR1 SGHRS, CDR2 YFSETQ. The CDR3 coding sequence is TGCGCCAGCAGTCCGGGGGGGTTGACCACTGAAGCTTTCTTT. Translated: CASSPGGLTTEAFF. The whole variable domain, filled in from reference TRBV5-1 and TRBJ1-1, reads KAGVTQTPRYLIKTRGQQVTLSCSPISGHRSVSWYQQTPGQGLQFLFEYFSETQRNKGNFPGRFSGRQFSNSRSEMNVSTLELGDSALYLCASSPGGLTTEAFFGQGTRLTVV.

CDR3 region: CATSRDRGSPLHF. CDR3 bases: TGTGCCACCAGCAGAGATAGGGGTTCACCCCTCCACTTT. This chain joins TRBV15 and TRBJ1-6; a weak D match, TRBD1 (5 bases). CDR3 size: 13 residues. Germline V CDR1 and CDR2: LNHNV, YYDKDF (reference sequence). The V end lost 0 bases, the J end lost 9 bases, and 6 bases lay between the germline ends.

This chain connects TRBV7-9 to TRBJ1-5; the D is unclear. From germline, CDR1 is SEHNR and CDR2 FQNEAQ (reference sequence). CDR3 length: 12 amino acids. Trimming cost V 5 bases and J 5 bases, with 7 bases left between them. CDR3 coding DNA: TGTGCCAGCAGCCTAGGAGATCAGCCCCAGCATTTT. Translation: CASSLGDQPQHF.

This chain joins TRBV23-1 and TRBJ2-7, with 10 bases matching TRBD1. TRBV23-1 is an open reading frame, and its role is uncertain. This CDR3 spans 15 amino acids. Trimming at V came to 7 bases and at J to 7 bases, leaving 13 bases not matched to a gene. The CDR3 DNA reads as TGCGCCAGCATTACAACAGGGGACAGGGGAGGGGAGCAGTACTTC. The encoded protein is CASITTGDRGGEQYF.

The sample holds a few counts of this clone. The gene calls are TRBV6-2 or TRBV6-3 and TRBJ1-1; the match to TRBD1 covers 9 bases. Germline V gene lookup returns CDR1 MNHEY and CDR2 SVGEGT. The ends lost 2 bases at V and 0 bases at J; junction bases unmatched: 7. The CDR3 sequence is 17 residues long. The CDR3 bases are TGTGCCAGCAGTTACGCAACAGGGGGCGCAATGAACACTGAAGCTTTCTTT. It codes for CASSYATGGAMNTEAFF.

The chain joins TRBV24-1 to TRBJ2-3, with TRBD2 matching over 9 bases. The germline CDR1 and CDR2 sequences are KGHDR and SFDVKD. Losses at the gene ends were 4 bases for V and 1 base for J; bases not matched to a gene: 8. The CDR3 extends over 17 amino acids. This CDR3 is CATSDIGRTSGTDTQYF. CDR3 DNA: TGTGCCACCAGTGACATCGGAAGGACTAGCGGCACAGATACGCAGTATTTT.